This TCR beta chain appears in the sequencing data of a study of T-cell reconstitution after alpha-beta-depleted transplantation in children. Unique molecular identifiers were incorporated during preparation of the TCRbeta library. In TCRdb, the PCR reads were re-called with MiXCR into one record per CDR3 protein. This table has roughly 300,000 distinct CDR3 sequences, nearly 10% appearing once. This clonotype was recorded many times. Specimen: PBMCs from the stem cell graft donor, collected from the stem cell graft. The receptor comes from a human donor who donated a stem cell graft to a child with SCID.

The CDR3 DNA follows: TGTGCCAGCAGTTTATCCGGGAGAGGGCCTGAGGGAGCTTTCTTT. This gives the protein CASSLSGRGPEGAFF. The V and J genes are TRBV27 and TRBJ1-1; D uncertain. V was pared by 0 bases and J by 10 bases, with 18 bases between. The germline V gene has CDR1 MNHEY and CDR2 SMNVEV (reference sequence). The CDR3 totals 15 residues.